This is a list of T cell receptor beta chains from one sample in a study of T cell responses to AZD1222 COVID-19 vaccine. Using immunoSEQ multiplex PCR, the repertoire was profiled, and TCRdb retains in-frame clones only, with some absent. The sample records some 150,000 clones, approximately 91% being singletons. The starting material was peripheral blood, obtained after recovery from COVID-19. These receptors came from an adult who had recovered from COVID-19. Each CDR3 is given with its conserved first and last residue. A D gene is named only where the DNA matches it firmly. Size is omitted from some rows. Given values are once, few, many or a class for expanded clones.

-	TRBV7-2	-	TRBJ2-6	TGTGCCAGCAGCTTAGGAGGGGGTATCGGCAACGTCCTGACTTTC	CASSLGGGIGNVLTF
-	TRBV12-2	-	TRBJ1-1	TGTGCAAGTCGCTTAGCGGGGGGCGCGTCTAACACTGAAGCTTTCTTT	CASRLAGGASNTEAFF
-	TRBV27	-	TRBJ2-3	TGTGCCAGCAGTTTGGGAGATACGCAGTATTTT	CASSLGDTQYF
-	TRBV5-1	-	TRBJ2-3	TGCGCCAGCAGCGAGAATAGAGATACGCAGTATTTT	CASSENRDTQYF
TRBD2	TRBV5-1	-	TRBJ2-2	TGCGCCAGCAGCATGGATAGCGGGAGGGCCGATTATACCGGGGAGCTGTTTTTT	CASSMDSGRADYTGELFF
-	TRBV5-4	-	TRBJ2-7	TGTGCCAGCAGCAAATTCCGGCGGGGATTTTCATACGAGCAGTACTTC	CASSKFRRGFSYEQYF
-	TRBV9	-	TRBJ2-7	TGTGCCAGCAGCCCTAAGGTGGGCTTCTACGAGCAGTACTTC	CASSPKVGFYEQYF
-	TRBV5-1	-	TRBJ2-3	TGCGCCAGCAGCTTGCGTGGTCACGAAACAGATACGCAGTATTTT	CASSLRGHETDTQYF
-	TRBV4-3	-	TRBJ2-7	TGCGCCAGCAGCCAAGATATGGACTACGAGCAGTACTTC	CASSQDMDYEQYF
TRBD1	TRBV28	-	TRBJ2-7	TGTGCCAGCAGTCCGGGGGACAGGCGGAACCTCTACGAGCAGTACTTC	CASSPGDRRNLYEQYF
-	TRBV21-1	-	TRBJ1-2	TGTGCCAGCAGCAAAGAAAACCCTGAGGATGGCTACACCTTC	CASSKENPEDGYTF
-	TRBV5-1	once	TRBJ1-2	TGCGCCAGCAGCTTGGATGGGTTTCCGGGGGACGGCTACACCTTC	CASSLDGFPGDGYTF
TRBD1	TRBV5-4	-	TRBJ1-2	TGTGCCAGCAGCCAGGACAGGCCTATCGCTGATGGCTACACCTTC	CASSQDRPIADGYTF